Given below is one T cell receptor beta chain in context. The V gene's germline CDR1 is SGHNT and CDR2 YYREEE (reference sequence). The CDR3 is 16 residues long. With V trimmed by 3 bases and J by 7 bases, 7 bases remained unmatched. This specimen belongs to a study of T cell changes during pregnancy in multiple sclerosis. Here immunoSEQ multiplex PCR was the method, and the copy in TCRdb shows in-frame clones only, minus some. The repertoire has almost 50,000 clones, approximately 92% of them found once; the top ten carry 0.75% to 1%. The rearrangement joins TRBV5-4 to TRBJ2-3, with 14 bases that match TRBD2. The TCR comes from a female donor with multiple sclerosis, enrolled in a pregnancy study. This specimen consisted of peripheral blood, obtained after pregnancy. CDR3 amino acids: CASSSRLAGGFYTQYF. In DNA, the CDR3 is TGTGCCAGCAGCTCGCGACTAGCGGGGGGGTTTTATACGCAGTATTTT. Full variable domain (remainder filled in from reference TRBV5-4 and TRBJ2-3): ETGVTQSPTHLIKTRGQQVTLRCSSQSGHNTVSWYQQALGQGPQFIFQYYREEENGRGNFPPRFSGLQFPNYSSELNVNALELDDSALYLCASSSRLAGGFYTQYFGPGTRLTVL.